The subject of this entry is one T cell receptor (beta chain). No antigen is known for it. Use of 60 Vbeta and 13 Jbeta primers characterized the PCR. Method: immunoSEQ multiplex PCR; TCRdb's copy keeps in-frame clones and lacks some. The data hold 160,000 or so clones, with roughly 76% observed a single time. This sample is part of a study of cytomegalovirus exposure and HLA in healthy donors. CDR1 and CDR2 (germline): GTSNPN, SVGIG (reference sequence). After removal of 5 bases from V and 5 bases from J, the junction contained 4 bases not matched to a gene. The CDR3 is 13 amino acids. Whole-study findings and limits: A few CMV-associated chains were confirmed in vitro to be specific for CMV antigens. Investigators reported more than 150 TCR beta chains as tied to cytomegalovirus. A later analysis found that most CMV-associated TCR beta chains appeared HLA-restricted.

This sequence was found in a woman aged 18-29 years in good health and CMV-seropositive. The V call is TRBV30, the J call TRBJ2-1, with 9 bases lining up with TRBD2. The sample comprised PBMCs. This chain's CDR3 is CAWGGGVNNEQFF. The DNA for the CDR3 is TGTGCCTGGGGCGGGGGGGTTAACAATGAGCAGTTCTTC.